The 9 T cell receptor beta chains below come from one sample, sequenced in a study of blood T cell repertoires in COVID-19. The assay was immunoSEQ multiplex PCR, and TCRdb's table has in-frame clones only and misses some. The sample lists roughly 300,000 clones, 92% seen once, with less than 20% in the top ten. The specimen sequenced was PBMCs or T cells enriched from blood (not recorded which). The origin of the receptors is a woman younger than 45 who had recovered from COVID-19.

This clone was recorded once. The chain employs TRBV7-9 and TRBJ2-7; D unresolved. Germline values: CDR1 SEHNR, CDR2 FQNEAQ (reference sequence). The CDR3 extends over 13 amino acids. Trimming pared 1 base from V and 3 bases from J, leaving 7 bases between. CDR3 residues: CASSLGLSYEQYF. CDR3 in DNA: TGTGCCAGCAGCTTAGGACTGAGCTACGAGCAGTACTTC.

This rearrangement joins TRBV11-2 to TRBJ1-4, with D uncertain. This CDR3 has 18 amino acids. CDR1 is SGHAT, CDR2 FQNNGV, per germline. V was shortened by 3 bases and J by 8 bases, with 25 bases between the two germline ends. The CDR3 sequence: CASSLGSRVRRHREKLFF. The DNA for the CDR3 is TGTGCCAGCAGCTTGGGTAGTAGAGTAAGGCGGCACCGAGAAAAACTGTTTTTT.

The chain recombines TRBV6-5 with TRBJ1-1, with D maybe TRBD1 (6 bases). Germline V gene sequence: CDR1 MNHEY, CDR2 SVGAGI. V was shortened by 0 bases and J by 0 bases, with 8 bases between the two germline ends. This CDR3 is built from 15 residues. The CDR3 region has the DNA TGTGCCAGCAGTTACTCGAGGGGGATGAACACTGAAGCTTTCTTT. Translation: CASSYSRGMNTEAFF.

The V gene is TRBV25-1, the J gene TRBJ1-1; D perhaps matches TRBD1 (5 bases). Trimming cost V 5 bases and J 2 bases, with 12 bases left between them. In germline, CDR1 is MGHDK, CDR2 SYGVNS. The CDR3 is 14 residues long. CDR3 sequence (DNA): TGTGCCAGCAGTAGGGGCTCCCCAAACACTGAAGCTTTCTTT. This encodes CASSRGSPNTEAFF.

Only one count was recorded for this clone. The chain uses TRBV6-5 and TRBJ2-7, with D possibly matching TRBD1 (5 bases). This CDR3 spans 14 amino acids. Trimming took off 5 bases at V and 3 bases at J, with 14 bases between the two ends. CDR1 and CDR2 (germline): MNHEY, SVGAGI. The CDR3 region is CASSPEQDRYEQYF. CDR3 nucleotide sequence: TGTGCCAGCAGTCCGGAACAGGATCGCTACGAGCAGTACTTC.

The chain carries TRBV28 and TRBJ1-2; perhaps TRBD1 as D (5 bases). The ends were cut back, 6 bases at V and 8 bases at J, with 19 bases in the middle. The CDR3 length is 14 residues. Germline CDR1 is MDHEN and CDR2 is SYDVKM. The CDR3 sequence is CASRPSNRMEGYTF. In nucleotides, the CDR3 is TGTGCCAGCAGACCCTCTAACAGGATGGAGGGCTACACCTTC.

V is TRBV5-1 and J is TRBJ2-3, with 12 bases that match TRBD2. This CDR3 has 18 residues. Germline trimming cut 0 bases from V and 2 bases from J; bases unmatched to any gene: 7. Per germline, CDR1 SGHRS and CDR2 YFSETQ. CDR3 bases: TGCGCCAGCAGCTTGGGACTAGCGGGAGCCGGAATCACAGATACGCAGTATTTT. This sequence encodes CASSLGLAGAGITDTQYF.

The chain combines TRBV5-1 with TRBJ1-1; 9 bases match TRBD1. V was clipped by 4 bases and J by 1 base; unmatched bases: 5. Germline loops: CDR1 SGHRS, CDR2 YFSETQ. The CDR3 loop spans 15 amino acids. The CDR3 is CASSLGQGRNTEAFF. CDR3 in DNA: TGCGCCAGCAGCCTAGGACAGGGGAGGAACACTGAAGCTTTCTTT.

This chain connects TRBV24-1 to TRBJ2-3, with TRBD2 as a possible D gene (7 bases). Looked up from germline, CDR1 is KGHDR and CDR2 is SFDVKD. This CDR3 contains 15 residues. The ends were cut back, 5 bases at V and 5 bases at J, with 16 bases in the middle. The CDR3 is CATSVSFGGRDTQYF. The DNA for the CDR3 is TGTGCCACCAGTGTATCCTTCGGGGGGCGAGATACGCAGTATTTT.